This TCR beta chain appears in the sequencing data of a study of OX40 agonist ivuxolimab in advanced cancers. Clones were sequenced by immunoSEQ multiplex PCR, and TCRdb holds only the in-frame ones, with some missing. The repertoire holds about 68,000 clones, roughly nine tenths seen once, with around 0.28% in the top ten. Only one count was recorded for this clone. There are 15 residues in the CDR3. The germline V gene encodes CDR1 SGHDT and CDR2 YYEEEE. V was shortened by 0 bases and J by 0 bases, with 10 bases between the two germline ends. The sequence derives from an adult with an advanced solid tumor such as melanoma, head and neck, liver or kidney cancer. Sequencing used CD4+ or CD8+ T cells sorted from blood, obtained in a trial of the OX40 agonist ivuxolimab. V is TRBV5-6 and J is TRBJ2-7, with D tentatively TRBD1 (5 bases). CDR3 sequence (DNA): TGTGCCAGCAGCTTGGGACAGCTTACCTCCTACGAGCAGTACTTC. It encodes CASSLGQLTSYEQYF.